The T cell receptor beta chain under discussion was sequenced for a study of cytomegalovirus exposure and HLA in healthy donors. Germline lookup yields CDR1 LNHDA and CDR2 SQIVND (reference sequence). The J segment lost 4 bases and the V segment lost 7 bases, leaving 7 bases of the junction unmatched. The CDR3 contains 14 residues. The PCR was carried out with 60 Vbeta primers and 13 Jbeta primers. TCRdb keeps only in-frame clones here, not all; method: immunoSEQ multiplex PCR. The sample consists of some 140,000 clones, about 83% of them appearing once. The specimen was PBMCs. The receptor was derived from a woman in her thirties in good health and CMV-seronegative. This chain connects TRBV19 to TRBJ1-2; 9 positions agree with TRBD1. CDR3 protein: CASKGQGDFYGYTF. CDR3 DNA sequence: TGTGCCAGTAAGGGACAGGGTGATTTCTATGGCTACACCTTC.